Shown below are 12 T cell receptor beta chains from a single sample sequenced in a study of cytomegalovirus exposure and HLA in healthy donors. Amplification used 60 Vbeta primers and 13 Jbeta primers. Clones were read by immunoSEQ multiplex PCR, and TCRdb kept only the in-frame ones, dropping some. Among some 150,000 clones, approximately 72% were seen once, and the ten largest hold about 3%. Material: PBMCs. These receptors were taken from a man aged 18 to 29 in good health and CMV-seronegative.

The chain couples TRBV2 to TRBJ2-3; a possible D gene is TRBD2 (5 bases). Germline CDR1 and CDR2: SNHLY and FYNNEI. V dropped 4 bases and J dropped 3 bases, with 8 bases sitting between them. The CDR3 length is 13 residues. CDR3 protein: CASSGTGTDTQYF. The CDR3 DNA is TGTGCCAGCAGTGGTACGGGGACAGATACGCAGTATTTT.

J is TRBJ1-1 and V is TRBV5-6; TRBD1 matches at 9 bases. The trim removed 6 bases at V and 5 bases at J, leaving 5 bases unmatched. CDR3 length: 13 residues. From germline, CDR1 is SGHDT and CDR2 YYEEEE. The DNA for the CDR3 is TGTGCCAGCACTATGGACAGGGGAACTGAAGCTTTCTTT. As protein: CASTMDRGTEAFF.

This clone was observed a few times. The genes are TRBV10-2 and TRBJ2-2, with D tentatively TRBD1 (5 bases). This CDR3 is built from 14 residues. V dropped 5 bases and J dropped 5 bases, with 12 bases sitting between them. Per the germline V gene, CDR1 is WSHSY and CDR2 is SAAADI. The CDR3 region is CASSQRAGTGELFF. The DNA of the CDR3 is TGCGCCAGCAGTCAGCGTGCAGGGACCGGGGAGCTGTTTTTT.

This clone was observed once. The chain is built from TRBV9 and TRBJ1-1; no clear D. V shed 0 bases and J shed 2 bases, with 8 bases lying between them. CDR1 SGDLS and CDR2 YYNGEE come from the germline V gene. The CDR3 contains 14 residues. The CDR3 DNA reads TGTGCCAGCAGCGTAGGTACTGCCAACACTGAAGCTTTCTTT. Translation: CASSVGTANTEAFF.

This chain joins TRBV2 and TRBJ2-3; TRBD2 matches 9 bases. Germline values: CDR1 SNHLY, CDR2 FYNNEI. This CDR3 is 17 amino acids long. V trimming: 4 bases; J trimming: 6 bases; junction bases outside the gene matches: 14. The CDR3 bases are TGTGCCAGCAGTGCTTGGGGACTAGCAGGGACCATCGATACGCAGTATTTT. The encoded protein is CASSAWGLAGTIDTQYF.

V gene TRBV5-5 combines with J gene TRBJ2-5, with TRBD2 matching over 7 bases. CDR1 and CDR2 from the germline V gene are SGHKS and YYEKEE (reference sequence). V shed 1 base and J 3 bases; nucleotides not matched to a gene: 3. This CDR3 spans 14 amino acids. CDR3 in amino acids: CASSLILAEETQYF. As DNA, the CDR3 is TGTGCCAGCAGCTTGATCCTAGCGGAAGAGACCCAGTACTTC.

CDR3 region: CASSPWARVSYNEQFF. DNA of the CDR3: TGTGCCAGTAGCCCCTGGGCCAGGGTCTCCTACAATGAGCAGTTCTTC. The rearrangement joins TRBV19 to TRBJ2-1; weak D call: TRBD1 (5 bases). V gave up 6 bases and J gave up 0 bases, with 15 bases separating them. The CDR3 consists of 16 residues. Per germline, CDR1 LNHDA and CDR2 SQIVND (reference sequence).

The rearrangement uses TRBV29-1 and TRBJ2-6, with 9 bases lining up with TRBD1. This CDR3 region has 16 residues. Germline V CDR1 and CDR2: SQVTM, ANQGSEA. The V gene end was trimmed by 6 bases and the J gene end by 2 bases; junction bases not matched to a gene: 8. The CDR3 DNA is TGCAGCGTCGTAGACACAGGGGGCGCTGGGGCCAACGTCCTGACTTTC. Translated: CSVVDTGGAGANVLTF.

The J gene is TRBJ2-1, the V gene TRBV9, with TRBD2 matching over 12 bases. Germline-derived CDR1 and CDR2 are SGDLS and YYNGEE. V shed 0 bases, J shed 15 bases, and the junction held 10 bases outside the gene matches. The CDR3 extends over 15 amino acids. The CDR3 region is CASSVGRLAGAPTFF. For the CDR3, the DNA is TGTGCCAGCAGCGTAGGTCGACTAGCGGGGGCCCCGACGTTCTTC.

This rearrangement joins TRBV9 to TRBJ2-7; unclear D gene. Germline CDR1 and CDR2: SGDLS and YYNGEE. The CDR3 contains 15 residues. V was clipped by 0 bases and J by 2 bases, with 12 bases between them. The CDR3 nucleotides read TGTGCCAGCAGCGTAGCCCCAGATTTAACCTACGAGCAGTACTTC. This encodes CASSVAPDLTYEQYF.

The V gene is TRBV28, the J gene TRBJ2-2; D is unresolved. The CDR3 is made up of 14 amino acids. Trimming shortened V by 4 bases and J by 4 bases, and 10 bases separated the two germline ends. Germline V CDR1 and CDR2: MDHEN, SYDVKM. CDR3 amino acids: CASSSPPVTGELFF. In nucleotides, the CDR3 is TGTGCCAGCAGTTCCCCCCCGGTCACCGGGGAGCTGTTTTTT.

This clone appeared once. The chain is built from TRBV19 and TRBJ1-2; 8 bases match TRBD1. The CDR3 contains 14 residues. V lost 5 bases to trimming and J lost 2 bases; unmatched junction nucleotides: 4. The germline CDR1 and CDR2 sequences are LNHDA and SQIVND (reference sequence). Here the CDR3 DNA reads TGTGCCAGTAGTCTCCGGACAGGGAACTATGGCTACACCTTC. It specifies CASSLRTGNYGYTF. The entire variable domain, with the rest obtained from reference TRBV19 and TRBJ1-2, is as follows: DGGITQSPKYLFRKEGQNVTLSCEQNLNHDAMYWYRQDPGQGLRLIYYSQIVNDFQKGDIAEGYSVSREKKESFPLTVTSAQKNPTAFYLCASSLRTGNYGYTFGSGTRLTVV.